One and the same sample provided the 18 T cell receptor beta chains below, sequenced in a study of blood T cell repertoires in COVID-19. This table comes from immunoSEQ multiplex PCR, and its TCRdb copy is limited to in-frame clones, with some not included. The sample lists 450,000 to 600,000 clones; around 90% were seen once. Material: PBMCs or T cells enriched from blood (not recorded which). These receptors all come from a woman between 18 and 29 years old who had recovered from COVID-19.

This CDR3 reads CASSRLWGRDGYTF. CDR3 in DNA: TGTGCCAGCAGCCGCCTGTGGGGGAGGGATGGCTACACCTTC. The chain carries TRBV27 and TRBJ1-2; D is possibly TRBD1 (5 bases). CDR3 length equals 14 residues. Germline-derived CDR1 and CDR2 are MNHEY and SMNVEV (reference sequence). V dropped 6 bases and J dropped 6 bases, with 17 bases sitting between them.

The chain combines TRBV2 with TRBJ1-1, with TRBD1 matching 8 bases. V lost 5 bases to trimming and J lost 6 bases; unmatched junction nucleotides: 5. This CDR3 is 13 amino acids long. Germline-derived CDR1 and CDR2 are SNHLY and FYNNEI. CDR3 DNA sequence: TGTGCCAGCAGTCCAGGACAGGGCGCTGAAGCTTTCTTT. This translates into CASSPGQGAEAFF.

This clone was recorded only once. This chain links TRBV7-6 with TRBJ1-2, with D perhaps TRBD1 (5 bases). This CDR3 contains 11 residues. The V end lost 10 bases, the J end lost 6 bases, and 12 bases lay between the germline ends. From germline, CDR1 is SGHVS and CDR2 FNYEAQ. The CDR3 reads CATSAGDGYTF. The CDR3 region has the DNA TGTGCCACCTCGGCGGGGGATGGCTACACCTTC.

This clone came up once. The rearrangement links TRBV6-1 to TRBJ1-2; 7 bases are shared with TRBD1. In germline, CDR1 is MNHNS, CDR2 SASEGT. The CDR3 loop spans 14 amino acids. V was pared by 5 bases and J by 5 bases, with 8 bases of the junction left unmatched. CDR3 bases: TGTGCCAGCAGTTTCCGGGACAGAGGGTATGGCTACACCTTC. Translated, it gives CASSFRDRGYGYTF.

This rearrangement joins TRBV6-5 to TRBJ2-5; perhaps TRBD2 as D (6 bases). The V and J ends lost 8 bases and 3 bases respectively, with 16 bases between them. Germline V gene lookup returns CDR1 MNHEY and CDR2 SVGAGI. The CDR3 runs 14 residues. The CDR3 DNA reads TGTGCCAGCGTATTGGCGGGGAATGAAGAGACCCAGTACTTC. This sequence encodes CASVLAGNEETQYF.

Details on this clone: At the DNA level, this CDR3 is encoded by other sequences in the same sample as well. The rearrangement joins TRBV11-2 to TRBJ2-3; unclear D gene. Germline V gives CDR1 SGHAT, CDR2 FQNNGV. V lost 6 bases to trimming and J lost 0 bases, with 7 bases between them. The CDR3 is 13 residues long. The CDR3 is CASSLPSTDTQYF. In nucleotides, the CDR3 is TGTGCCAGCAGTCTCCCTAGCACAGATACGCAGTATTTT.

This clone was counted once. The chain couples TRBV24-1 to TRBJ2-1; D is unclear. V gave up 4 bases and J gave up 9 bases, with 12 bases separating them. Germline lookup yields CDR1 KGHDR and CDR2 SFDVKD. The length of the CDR3 is 13 residues. CDR3 bases: TGTGCCACCAGTGAGCCGAACTGGGCTGAGCAGTTCTTC. This gives the protein CATSEPNWAEQFF.

The chain couples TRBV5-1 to TRBJ2-2; D gene ambiguous. Germline V lookup: CDR1 SGHRS, CDR2 YFSETQ. V lost 3 bases and J lost 3, with 3 bases in between. The CDR3 consists of 12 residues. CDR3 nucleotides: TGCGCCAGCAGCTCTCACACCGGGGAGCTGTTTTTT. Its translation is CASSSHTGELFF.

The rearrangement uses TRBV5-6 and TRBJ2-5; no clear D gene. Germline V gene lookup returns CDR1 SGHDT and CDR2 YYEEEE. V lost 0 bases and J lost 0, with 6 bases in between. The CDR3 spans 14 residues. This chain's CDR3 is CASSLVPYQETQYF. As DNA, the CDR3 is TGTGCCAGCAGCTTGGTTCCGTACCAAGAGACCCAGTACTTC.

The chain joins TRBV18 to TRBJ1-3, with TRBD1 matching over 7 bases. This CDR3 is built from 16 residues. V lost 2 bases and J lost 3; bases outside the gene matches: 7. Germline CDR1 is KGHSH and CDR2 is LQKENI. The chain's CDR3 is CASSPSRGNSGNTIYF. Here the CDR3 DNA reads TGTGCCAGCTCACCATCCAGGGGGAACAGTGGAAACACCATATATTTT. The full variable domain, in which reference TRBV18 and TRBJ1-3 provide the parts outside the CDR3, is NAGVMQNPRHLVRRRGQEARLRCSPMKGHSHVYWYRQLPEEGLKFMVYLQKENIIDESGMPKERFSAEFPKEGPSILRIQQVVRGDSAAYFCASSPSRGNSGNTIYFGEGSWLTVV.

CDR3 bases: TGCGCCAGCAGTCTTACCGGCAGGGGATATGAAAAACTGTTTTTT. Its translation is CASSLTGRGYEKLFF. This chain uses TRBV4-1 with TRBJ1-4; tentative D call: TRBD1 (6 bases). The germline V gene encodes CDR1 MGHRA and CDR2 YSYEKL. The CDR3 contains 15 residues. Trimming removed 6 bases at V and 6 bases at J, with 17 bases between.

The chain combines TRBV10-3 with TRBJ1-6; TRBD1 aligns across 12 bases. With V trimmed by 6 bases and J by 6 bases, 9 bases remained unmatched. Looked up from germline, CDR1 is ENHRY and CDR2 is SYGVKD. The CDR3 is 17 residues long. The CDR3 here is CAIRSLGQGATNSPLHF. CDR3 bases: TGTGCCATCAGGTCCTTGGGACAGGGGGCAACTAATTCACCCCTCCACTTT.

The chain uses TRBV20-1 and TRBJ2-3; 9 bases map to TRBD2. This CDR3 region has 16 residues. Per germline, CDR1 DFQATT and CDR2 SNEGSKA (reference sequence). Trimming removed 3 bases from V and 5 bases from J; junction bases left unmatched: 12. As DNA, the CDR3 is TGCAGTGCTAGTGTCCTAGCGGGGCCGAACTTAGATACGCAGTATTTT. This codes for CSASVLAGPNLDTQYF.

The chain recombines TRBV7-3 with TRBJ2-2; D not resolved. The germline V and J ends were trimmed by 8 bases and 0 bases, with 13 bases remaining between them. This CDR3 spans 15 amino acids. Germline CDR1 is SGHTA and CDR2 is FQGTGA. For the CDR3, the DNA is TGTGCCAGCTCCCTGGGCAGGTCGAACACCGGGGAGCTGTTTTTT. Its protein is CASSLGRSNTGELFF.

The chain joins TRBV5-6 to TRBJ1-3; D unclear. Trimming removed 0 bases from V and 2 bases from J, with 12 bases in between. The CDR3 contains 16 residues. Germline V gene lookup returns CDR1 SGHDT and CDR2 YYEEEE. The CDR3 region has the DNA TGTGCCAGCAGCTTGGCACAGTTAAGTACTGGAAACACCATATATTTT. Translation gives CASSLAQLSTGNTIYF.

V usage is TRBV27 and J usage is TRBJ1-2; TRBD1 matches 10 bases. V lost 10 bases, J lost 2 bases, and 7 bases stayed unmatched. Germline loops: CDR1 MNHEY, CDR2 SMNVEV (reference sequence). The CDR3 runs 14 residues. CDR3 coding DNA: TGTGCCACCCTCCGACAGGGGGCAAACTATGGCTACACCTTC. Encoded protein: CATLRQGANYGYTF.

V usage is TRBV4-1 and J usage is TRBJ2-7; weak D call: TRBD1 (6 bases). The CDR3 loop spans 15 amino acids. Trimming took off 1 base at V and 2 bases at J, with 12 bases between the two ends. Per germline, CDR1 MGHRA and CDR2 YSYEKL. The CDR3 DNA follows: TGCGCCAGCAGCCAAGTCCCTGACAGGCCCTACGAGCAGTACTTC. Its protein is CASSQVPDRPYEQYF.

The chain employs TRBV5-1 and TRBJ2-3, with D uncertain. V was clipped by 3 bases and J by 2 bases, with 10 bases between them. The length of the CDR3 is 14 residues. In germline, CDR1 is SGHRS, CDR2 YFSETQ. As DNA, the CDR3 is TGCGCCAGCAGCTCTAGTACTGCCACAGATACGCAGTATTTT. Translated: CASSSSTATDTQYF. The full variable domain, its missing parts supplied by reference TRBV5-1 and TRBJ2-3, is KAGVTQTPRYLIKTRGQQVTLSCSPISGHRSVSWYQQTPGQGLQFLFEYFSETQRNKGNFPGRFSGRQFSNSRSEMNVSTLELGDSALYLCASSSSTATDTQYFGPGTRLTVL.